This TCR beta chain is from a study of OX40 agonist ivuxolimab in advanced cancers. Across the whole study: Given to patients was ivuxolimab, an agonistic anti-OX40 (CD134) antibody. While on treatment, patients had intravenous ivuxolimab at 0.01 to 10 mg/kg every 2 weeks.

Autoimmune disease history or systemic immunosuppression led to patient exclusion. Profiled with immunoSEQ multiplex PCR; TCRdb holds only in-frame clones, not every one. The sample has around 25,000 clones, about 80% seen once. V was trimmed by 6 bases and J by 4 bases, leaving 15 bases between them. The CDR3 sequence is 13 residues long. Germline CDR1 SQVTM, CDR2 ANQGSEA. Specimen: CD4+ or CD8+ T cells sorted from blood, collected in a trial of the OX40 agonist ivuxolimab. The genes are TRBV29-1 and TRBJ1-1, with D perhaps matching TRBD1 (6 bases). This receptor was obtained from an adult with an advanced solid tumor such as melanoma, head and neck, liver or kidney cancer. CDR3 DNA: TGCAGCGTCGAGGGGGGATTAAGCACTGAAGCTTTCTTT. Its protein product is CSVEGGLSTEAFF. Supplemented by reference TRBV29-1 and TRBJ1-1, the full variable domain reads SAVISQKPSRDICQRGTSLTIQCQVDSQVTMMFWYRQQPGQSLTLIATANQGSEATYESGFVIDKFPISRPNLTFSTLTVSNMSPEDSSIYLCSVEGGLSTEAFFGQGTRLTVV.